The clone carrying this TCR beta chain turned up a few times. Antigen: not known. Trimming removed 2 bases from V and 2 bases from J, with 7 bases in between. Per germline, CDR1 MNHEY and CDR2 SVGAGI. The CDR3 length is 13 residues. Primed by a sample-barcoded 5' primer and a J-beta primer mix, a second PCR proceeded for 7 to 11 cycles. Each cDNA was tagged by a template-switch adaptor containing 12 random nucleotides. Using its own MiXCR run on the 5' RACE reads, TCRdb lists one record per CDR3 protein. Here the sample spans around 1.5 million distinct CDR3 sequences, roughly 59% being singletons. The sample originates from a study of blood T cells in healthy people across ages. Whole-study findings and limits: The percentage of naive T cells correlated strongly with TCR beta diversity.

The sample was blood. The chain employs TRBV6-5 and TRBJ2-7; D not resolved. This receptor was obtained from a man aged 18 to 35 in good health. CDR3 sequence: CASSYGEPYEQYF. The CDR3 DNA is TGTGCCAGCAGTTACGGAGAACCCTACGAGCAGTACTTC.